This passage covers 31 T cell receptor beta chains from one sample sequenced in a study of long-term antiretroviral therapy in people with HIV. A v3.0 immunoSEQ assay was performed at survey level. Profiling relied on immunoSEQ multiplex PCR, and the TCRdb table lists in-frame clones only, not all of them. The sample gives more than 20,000 clones, 80% to 85% of which show up once; 7% to 9% is in the top ten. The sample consisted of unsorted PBMCs, taken 1.2 years after starting antiretroviral therapy. The receptors stem from a woman in her thirties or forties with HIV.

This clone came up once. The chain is built from TRBV5-6 and TRBJ2-7; no reliable D call. V lost 2 bases and J 3 bases, leaving 12 bases between the germline ends. This CDR3 has 14 residues. From germline, CDR1 is SGHDT and CDR2 YYEEEE. CDR3 amino acids: CASSFGYPDYEQYF. As DNA, the CDR3 is TGTGCCAGCAGCTTTGGTTATCCTGACTACGAGCAGTACTTC.

Written as DNA, the CDR3 is TGTGCCAGCAGCGTAGCTTTTCAGGGAAGGGATGAAAAACTGTTTTTT. Encoded protein: CASSVAFQGRDEKLFF. This sequence joins TRBV9 and TRBJ1-4, with D tentatively TRBD1 (5 bases). CDR1 SGDLS and CDR2 YYNGEE come from the germline V gene. The V gene lost 0 bases and the J gene lost 6 bases, with 15 bases spanning the gap. There are 16 residues in the CDR3. The full variable domain, its missing parts supplied by reference TRBV9 and TRBJ1-4, is DSGVTQTPKHLITATGQRVTLRCSPRSGDLSVYWYQQSLDQGLQFLIQYYNGEERAKGNILERFSAQQFPDLHSELNLSSLELGDSALYFCASSVAFQGRDEKLFFGSGTQLSVL.

The chain recombines TRBV2 with TRBJ1-1; D unclear. The CDR3 totals 11 residues. The germline gives CDR1 SNHLY, CDR2 FYNNEI. V lost 8 bases and J lost 3, with 7 bases in between. The CDR3 DNA reads as TGTGCCAGCCTGGAGGACACTGAAGCTTTCTTT. It codes for CASLEDTEAFF.

The V and J genes are TRBV7-6 and TRBJ1-2; 9 nucleotides agree with TRBD1. Germline lookup yields CDR1 SGHVS and CDR2 FNYEAQ. The trim removed 5 bases at V and 0 bases at J, leaving 10 bases unmatched. The CDR3 sequence is 17 residues long. CDR3 amino acids: CASSNRDRVEANYGYTF. For the CDR3, the DNA is TGTGCCAGCAGCAACCGGGACAGGGTGGAGGCTAACTATGGCTACACCTTC.

V usage is TRBV4-1 and J usage is TRBJ2-7; D remains unclear. Germline loops: CDR1 MGHRA, CDR2 YSYEKL. The CDR3 contains 13 residues. V lost 3 bases, J lost 0 bases, and 6 bases lay in between. CDR3 bases: TGCGCCAGCAGCCACCAAACCTCCTACGAGCAGTACTTC. Its protein is CASSHQTSYEQYF.

This chain joins TRBV7-8 and TRBJ2-2, with 8 bases lining up with TRBD2. CDR3 length: 17 residues. V lost 1 base, J lost 0 bases, and 4 bases stayed unmatched. Germline V lookup: CDR1 SGHVS, CDR2 FQNEAQ. CDR3 amino acids: CASSLVTSGTNTGELFF. The CDR3, as DNA: TGTGCCAGCAGCTTAGTCACTAGCGGAACGAACACCGGGGAGCTGTTTTTT.

This clone occurred a few times. The CDR3 region has the DNA TGTGCCAGCAGTTTAAGGGGGCGCAGCTATGGCTACACCTTC. Residues: CASSLRGRSYGYTF. J is TRBJ1-2 and V is TRBV28, with 7 positions matching TRBD1. J gave up 4 bases and V 2 bases, and 4 bases lay outside the gene matches. Germline CDR1 reads MDHEN; CDR2 reads SYDVKM. This CDR3 region has 14 residues.

V is TRBV7-6 and J is TRBJ2-5; D is ambiguous. The V and J ends lost 5 bases and 0 bases respectively, with 4 bases between them. The CDR3 is made up of 12 amino acids. The germline gives CDR1 SGHVS, CDR2 FNYEAQ. DNA for the CDR3: TGTGCCAGCAGCCCTAACCAAGAGACCCAGTACTTC. This translates into CASSPNQETQYF.

This clone has a single count. The chain is built from TRBV30 and TRBJ1-3; a possible D gene is TRBD1 (5 bases). The V end was cut by 2 bases, the J end by 8 bases, with 22 bases between. The CDR3 totals 16 residues. From germline, CDR1 is GTSNPN and CDR2 SVGIG (reference sequence). CDR3 bases: TGTGCCTGGAGTCACCAGGGACTGGGCTCCGGGGACACCATATATTTT. Translated, it gives CAWSHQGLGSGDTIYF.

This chain connects TRBV5-1 to TRBJ2-7, with a tentative D call TRBD1 (5 bases). Trimming shortened V by 4 bases and J by 1 base, and 12 bases separated the two germline ends. Germline lookup yields CDR1 SGHRS and CDR2 YFSETQ. The CDR3 contains 14 residues. The DNA for the CDR3 is TGCGCCAGCAGCCGTCAGGGTTTTTCCTACGAGCAGTACTTC. This gives the protein CASSRQGFSYEQYF.

The rearrangement uses TRBV6-1 and TRBJ2-4; 9 nucleotides match TRBD2. With V trimmed by 3 bases and J by 0 bases, 6 bases remained unmatched. Germline V lookup: CDR1 MNHNS, CDR2 SASEGT. CDR3 length equals 17 residues. The CDR3, as DNA: TGTGCCAGCAGTGATCAGGTAGCGGGAGAAGCCAAAAACATTCAGTACTTC. Protein: CASSDQVAGEAKNIQYF.

The chain couples TRBV5-1 to TRBJ2-1; no reliable D call. The germline CDR1 and CDR2 sequences are SGHRS and YFSETQ. This CDR3 comprises 14 residues. The germline V and J ends were trimmed by 3 bases and 8 bases, with 15 bases remaining between them. The CDR3: CASSSLFSGYEQFF. CDR3 coding DNA: TGCGCCAGCAGCTCGTTATTTAGTGGGTATGAGCAGTTCTTC.

This sequence joins TRBV28 and TRBJ1-5; D might be TRBD1 (5 bases). Trimming left V 6 bases short and J 3 bases short, with 12 bases between. The CDR3 extends over 14 amino acids. CDR1 is MDHEN and CDR2 is SYDVKM in the germline V gene. CDR3 region: CASSPWTPNQPQHF. The CDR3 nucleotides are TGTGCCAGCAGCCCTTGGACACCCAATCAGCCCCAGCATTTT.

The chain combines TRBV4-3 with TRBJ2-2; TRBD2 is a possible D gene (5 bases). Germline-derived CDR1 and CDR2 are LGHNA and YSLEER. Trimming took 5 bases from V and 3 from J, leaving 16 bases between them. The CDR3 sequence is 16 residues long. In DNA, the CDR3 is TGCGCCAGCAGCGCTAGCCCAAACGGTGACACCGGGGAGCTGTTTTTT. This gives the protein CASSASPNGDTGELFF.

The gene calls are TRBV6-5 and TRBJ1-3; D remains unclear. Germline CDR1 is MNHEY and CDR2 is SVGAGI. This CDR3 comprises 16 residues. V shed 4 bases and J shed 0 bases, with 13 bases lying between them. CDR3 region: CASSFLRPSSGNTIYF. As DNA, the CDR3 is TGTGCCAGCAGTTTTTTGAGACCGTCCTCTGGAAACACCATATATTTT.

The chain combines TRBV5-1 with TRBJ2-7, with 8 bases matching TRBD1. Germline lookup yields CDR1 SGHRS and CDR2 YFSETQ. There are 14 residues in the CDR3. V dropped 0 bases and J dropped 3; count of bases not matched to a gene: 2. The CDR3 DNA reads as TGCGCCAGCAGCTTGGAACAGGGGGTCTACGAGCAGTACTTC. Translation gives CASSLEQGVYEQYF.

The rearrangement uses TRBV5-1 and TRBJ2-1; D unclear. CDR1 and CDR2 from the germline V gene are SGHRS and YFSETQ. This CDR3 region has 15 residues. The ends were cut back, 1 base at V and 0 bases at J, with 8 bases in the middle. CDR3 sequence (DNA): TGCGCCAGCAGCTTGCACCCTGACTCCTACAATGAGCAGTTCTTC. Residues: CASSLHPDSYNEQFF.

This chain uses TRBV7-2 with TRBJ2-3; 10 positions match TRBD2. The CDR3 is made up of 17 amino acids. Germline V CDR1 and CDR2: SGHTA, FQGNSA. Losses at the gene ends were 1 base for V and 4 bases for J; bases not matched to a gene: 8. Here the CDR3 DNA reads TGTGCCAGCAGCTTAGGGCCTAGCGGGAGAAACTCAGATACGCAGTATTTT. It yields the protein CASSLGPSGRNSDTQYF.

This chain joins TRBV10-3 and TRBJ2-2; the match to TRBD1 covers 7 bases. The CDR3 totals 14 residues. The junction had 4 bases not matched to a gene; V was cut back by 4 bases and J by 5 bases. Germline V gives CDR1 ENHRY, CDR2 SYGVKD. CDR3 in amino acids: CAISGQGRTGELFF. CDR3 in DNA: TGTGCCATCAGTGGACAGGGAAGGACCGGGGAGCTGTTTTTT.

The chain joins TRBV7-6 to TRBJ2-1, with D uncertain. The length of the CDR3 is 17 residues. The germline V gene has CDR1 SGHVS and CDR2 FNYEAQ. V was pared by 1 base and J by 1 base, with 14 bases between. This CDR3 is CASSLERSSLSYNEQFF. The CDR3 DNA reads TGTGCCAGCAGCTTAGAACGTAGTAGCCTTTCCTACAATGAGCAGTTCTTC.

V and J are TRBV7-9 and TRBJ2-7, with D perhaps matching TRBD2 (5 bases). This CDR3 comprises 15 residues. Trimming left V 1 base short and J 3 bases short, with 13 bases between. The V gene's germline CDR1 is SEHNR and CDR2 FQNEAQ (reference sequence). The CDR3 loop reads CASSLGVGKHYEQYF. The CDR3 DNA reads TGTGCCAGCAGCTTAGGGGTCGGGAAACACTACGAGCAGTACTTC.

The V gene is TRBV2, the J gene TRBJ1-2; TRBD1 matches 10 bases. Trimming at V came to 4 bases and at J to 5 bases, leaving 4 bases not matched to a gene. The CDR3 runs to 14 residues. Germline loops: CDR1 SNHLY, CDR2 FYNNEI. This CDR3 is CASSAGTGEYGYTF. The CDR3 bases are TGTGCCAGCAGTGCCGGGACAGGGGAGTATGGCTACACCTTC.

This clone turned up a few times. The genes are TRBV7-8 and TRBJ2-1; 7 nucleotides agree with TRBD2. The V segment lost 8 bases and the J segment 4 bases; nucleotides outside the gene matches: 8. CDR3 length: 14 residues. Germline V gives CDR1 SGHVS, CDR2 FQNEAQ. CDR3 bases: TGTGCCAGCTCTAGCGGCTACGGATACAATGAGCAGTTCTTC. It is translated as CASSSGYGYNEQFF.

The chain uses TRBV4-3 and TRBJ1-1, with D possibly being TRBD1 (5 bases). Germline V CDR1 and CDR2: LGHNA, YSLEER. CDR3 length equals 16 residues. V was trimmed by 0 bases and J by 2 bases, leaving 13 bases between them. In DNA, the CDR3 is TGCGCCAGCAGCCAAGAAACCGGACAAAGTAACACTGAAGCTTTCTTT. Residues: CASSQETGQSNTEAFF.

The rearrangement links TRBV5-4 to TRBJ2-7; maybe TRBD2 (5 bases). Trimming shortened V by 1 base and J by 0 bases, and 17 bases separated the two germline ends. CDR1 and CDR2 from the germline V gene are SGHNT and YYREEE (reference sequence). This CDR3 is 17 amino acids long. In DNA form, the CDR3 reads TGTGCCAGCAGCTTGATCGAACGACGGGGAAGCTCCTACGAGCAGTACTTC. Its translation is CASSLIERRGSSYEQYF. The full variable domain, in which reference TRBV5-4 and TRBJ2-7 provide the parts outside the CDR3, is ETGVTQSPTHLIKTRGQQVTLRCSSQSGHNTVSWYQQALGQGPQFIFQYYREEENGRGNFPPRFSGLQFPNYSSELNVNALELDDSALYLCASSLIERRGSSYEQYFGPGTRLTVT.

This clone was seen a few times. CDR3 in amino acids: CASSPPQSGNGYTF. In DNA, the CDR3 is TGTGCCAGCTCACCACCGCAATCAGGCAATGGCTACACCTTC. The chain combines TRBV18 with TRBJ1-2; D gene ambiguous. V lost 0 bases, J lost 6 bases, and 11 bases lay in between. The CDR3 covers 14 residues. From germline, CDR1 is KGHSH and CDR2 LQKENI.

This chain joins TRBV11-1 and TRBJ2-3; D perhaps matches TRBD2 (5 bases). The V gene's germline CDR1 is SGHAT and CDR2 FQDESV (reference sequence). This CDR3 region has 15 residues. Trimming removed 4 bases at V and 8 bases at J, with 19 bases between. The CDR3: CASSSISGGSRTQYF. The CDR3 DNA follows: TGTGCCAGCAGCTCAATCAGTGGTGGGAGCCGTACGCAGTATTTT.

The genes are TRBV27 and TRBJ2-7; the D gene is possibly TRBD2 (5 bases). The CDR3 loop spans 13 amino acids. Germline V gene lookup returns CDR1 MNHEY and CDR2 SMNVEV (reference sequence). Trimming pared 6 bases from V and 4 bases from J, leaving 13 bases between. This chain's CDR3 is CASRRVGAYEQYF. The CDR3 DNA reads TGTGCCAGCAGGCGGGTAGGTGCTTACGAGCAGTACTTC.

The chain couples TRBV5-1 to TRBJ1-1, with 7 bases fitting TRBD1. The CDR3 spans 15 residues. CDR1 and CDR2 from the germline V gene are SGHRS and YFSETQ. V lost 2 bases and J lost 1; bases outside the gene matches: 5. CDR3 coding DNA: TGCGCCAGCAGCTTTCCGGGACAGCCGAACACTGAAGCTTTCTTT. Translating gives CASSFPGQPNTEAFF.

The chain couples TRBV28 to TRBJ2-7; 8 bases map to TRBD2. The germline gives CDR1 MDHEN, CDR2 SYDVKM. This CDR3 has 16 residues. V shed 10 bases and J 3 bases; nucleotides not matched to a gene: 17. CDR3 sequence: CATKRASGGSHYEQYF. As DNA, the CDR3 is TGTGCCACCAAAAGAGCGAGCGGGGGCTCGCACTACGAGCAGTACTTC. The full variable domain, completed using reference TRBV28 and TRBJ2-7, is DVKVTQSSRYLVKRTGEKVFLECVQDMDHENMFWYRQDPGLGLRLIYFSYDVKMKEKGDIPEGYSVSREKKERFSLILESASTNQTSMYLCATKRASGGSHYEQYFGPGTRLTVT.

The chain carries TRBV6-5 and TRBJ2-7; TRBD2 matches at 7 bases. This CDR3 comprises 13 residues. The V gene end was trimmed by 7 bases and the J gene end by 1 base; junction bases not matched to a gene: 4. Germline V gives CDR1 MNHEY, CDR2 SVGAGI. CDR3 protein: CASTAGVSYEQYF. The CDR3 DNA reads as TGTGCCAGCACGGCGGGAGTATCCTACGAGCAGTACTTC.